This TCR beta chain came from a study of cytomegalovirus exposure and HLA in healthy donors. Study-wide background: Earlier, 180 million or so T cells were analyzed, and more than 100 million unique TCR beta sequences were found among them. Study-level points and caveats: Cytomegalovirus status was reportedly diagnosed by the classifier with high specificity and sensitivity. One cluster of highly shared sequence variants probably arose as a sequencing artifact.

Points on this clone: Antigen unknown.

Despite likely unrecorded immune exposures, the donors were nominally healthy at the time of sampling. The primer mix had 60 Vbeta and 13 Jbeta primers. Assay: immunoSEQ multiplex PCR; the TCRdb copy retains only in-frame clones and omits some. The sample table sets out approximately 76,000 clones. Sequencing was done on a sample of PBMCs. The source is a man younger than 30 in good health and CMV-seropositive.

This CDR3 is CASSQRDRAAEQYF. CDR3 in DNA: TGTGCCAGCAGCCAAAGGGACAGGGCGGCCGAGCAGTACTTC. The J gene is TRBJ2-7, the V gene TRBV14; 9 nucleotides match TRBD1. Germline V gives CDR1 SGHDN, CDR2 FVKESK. Trimming took 2 bases from V and 6 from J; bases not matched to a gene: 5. This CDR3 comprises 14 residues.